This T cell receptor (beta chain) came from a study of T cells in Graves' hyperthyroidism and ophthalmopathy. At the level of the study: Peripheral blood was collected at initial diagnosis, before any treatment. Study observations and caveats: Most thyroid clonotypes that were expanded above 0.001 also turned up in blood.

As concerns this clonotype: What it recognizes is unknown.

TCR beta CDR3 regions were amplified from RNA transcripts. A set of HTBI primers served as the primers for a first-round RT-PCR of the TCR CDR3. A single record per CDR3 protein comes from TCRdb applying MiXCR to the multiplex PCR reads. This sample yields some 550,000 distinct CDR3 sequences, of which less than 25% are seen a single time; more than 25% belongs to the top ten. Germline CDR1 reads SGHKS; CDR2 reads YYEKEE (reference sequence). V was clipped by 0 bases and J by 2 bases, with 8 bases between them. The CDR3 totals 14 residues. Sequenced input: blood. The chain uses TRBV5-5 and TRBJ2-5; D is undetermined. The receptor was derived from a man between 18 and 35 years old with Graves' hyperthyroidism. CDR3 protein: CASSLGNSQETQYF. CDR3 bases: TGTGCCAGCAGCTTGGGAAACAGTCAAGAGACCCAGTACTTC.